These T cell receptor beta chains were read from a single sample in a study of blood T cell repertoires in COVID-19. TCRdb keeps only in-frame clones here, not all; method: immunoSEQ multiplex PCR. In the table there are fewer than 200,000 clones, about four fifths of which are singletons. The material sequenced was peripheral blood. The receptors were gathered from a woman older than 75 with COVID-19, enrolled during active disease. CDR3s include the opening cysteine and the closing phenylalanine or tryptophan. A D gene is named only where the DNA matches it firmly.

J: TRBJ2-2; D: .; V: TRBV4-1; CDR3: CASSQDPFRVGELFF
J: TRBJ1-2; D: .; V: TRBV7-8; CDR3: CASSSSTAIYGYTF
J: TRBJ1-6; D: TRBD1; V: TRBV11-2; CDR3: CASSTGTVSPLHF
J: TRBJ1-5; D: .; V: TRBV4-1; CDR3: CASSQDANQPQHF
J: TRBJ1-1; D: TRBD1; V: TRBV6-6; CDR3: CASSRPGQVNTEAFF
J: TRBJ1-2; D: .; V: TRBV29-1; CDR3: CSVVEGDGGYTF
J: TRBJ1-2; D: TRBD1; V: TRBV5-8; CDR3: CASSTRTGRVSYGYTF
J: TRBJ2-1; D: TRBD1; V: TRBV7-2; CDR3: CASSSDRGFRQFF
J: TRBJ2-3; D: .; V: TRBV6-5; CDR3: CASSYSASTDTQYF
J: TRBJ2-7; D: .; V: TRBV27; CDR3: CASSLNGNEQYF
J: TRBJ2-7; D: TRBD1; V: TRBV10-3; CDR3: CAITSGTGGYEQYF
J: TRBJ2-1; D: TRBD2; V: TRBV15; CDR3: CATSRGGSSGRLNEQFF
J: TRBJ1-1; D: TRBD1; V: TRBV4-1; CDR3: CASRLTGGFTEAFF
J: TRBJ1-2; D: .; V: TRBV18; CDR3: CASSPRGTGSGYGYTF
J: TRBJ2-7; D: TRBD1; V: TRBV2; CDR3: CASRNGTGLYEQYF
J: TRBJ2-2; D: .; V: TRBV5-1; CDR3: CASSLGPNTGELFF
J: TRBJ2-3; D: TRBD2; V: TRBV5-1; CDR3: CASSLRAGYGDTQYF
J: TRBJ1-2; D: .; V: TRBV19; CDR3: CASSIWPGEGYTF
J: TRBJ1-1; D: TRBD1; V: TRBV6-6; CDR3: CASRSSQGVGTEAFF
J: TRBJ2-7; D: .; V: TRBV5-8; CDR3: CASSLIFDWGSSYEQYF
J: TRBJ2-1; D: TRBD1; V: TRBV18; CDR3: CASSPGTGGNEQFF
J: TRBJ1-2; D: TRBD1; V: TRBV7-8; CDR3: CASSLMLSGGKGYTF
J: TRBJ1-5; D: .; V: TRBV2; CDR3: CASSEGGFRSNQPQHF
J: TRBJ2-1; D: .; V: TRBV5-6; CDR3: CASSRRGASYNEQFF
J: TRBJ1-5; D: TRBD1; V: TRBV3-1/TRBV3-2; CDR3: CASSQKGAGQPQHF
J: TRBJ1-1; D: .; V: TRBV5-1; CDR3: CASMSGIMNTEAFF
J: TRBJ2-6; D: TRBD1; V: TRBV19; CDR3: CASSDRVGANVLTF
J: TRBJ1-1; D: .; V: TRBV28; CDR3: CASSSQGNTEAFF
J: TRBJ1-2; D: .; V: TRBV11-3; CDR3: CASSSSRDNGYGYTF
J: TRBJ2-5; D: TRBD2; V: TRBV5-1; CDR3: CASSLQAGGPEETQYF
J: TRBJ2-1; D: TRBD2; V: TRBV19; CDR3: CASSMVAGGFSEQFF
J: TRBJ1-1; D: .; V: TRBV11-2; CDR3: CASSGDQGTEAFF
J: TRBJ2-1; D: TRBD2; V: TRBV19; CDR3: CASSRRWGLAGGLRSSYNEQFF
J: TRBJ2-2; D: .; V: TRBV18; CDR3: CASSPRTGNGGELFF
J: TRBJ1-1; D: .; V: TRBV21-1; CDR3: CASSKAGGLNTEAFF
J: TRBJ1-4; D: .; V: TRBV7-9; CDR3: CASSLGRPGGKLFF
J: TRBJ2-1; D: TRBD2; V: TRBV5-4; CDR3: CASRQRGSSYNEQFF
J: TRBJ2-2; D: TRBD1; V: TRBV18; CDR3: CASSSRQGNTGELFF
J: TRBJ2-7; D: .; V: TRBV15; CDR3: CATSRGRFNEQYF
J: TRBJ1-6; D: .; V: TRBV19; CDR3: CASSITGGNDSPLHF
J: TRBJ2-1; D: TRBD2; V: TRBV2; CDR3: CASSEGSGGAFYNEQFF
J: TRBJ2-2; D: .; V: TRBV7-2; CDR3: CASNPGSLAGELFF
J: TRBJ1-2; D: .; V: TRBV6-6; CDR3: CASFMGGFYGYTF
J: TRBJ1-1; D: .; V: TRBV6-4; CDR3: CASSDRGAFF
J: TRBJ2-5; D: .; V: TRBV18; CDR3: CASSPAGETQYF
J: TRBJ2-2; D: TRBD2; V: TRBV6-2/TRBV6-3; CDR3: CASSAGLAGPNGELFF
J: TRBJ1-2; D: .; V: TRBV7-9; CDR3: CASSLLRDYYGYTF
J: TRBJ2-7; D: .; V: TRBV10-3; CDR3: CAANNGRAAYEQYF